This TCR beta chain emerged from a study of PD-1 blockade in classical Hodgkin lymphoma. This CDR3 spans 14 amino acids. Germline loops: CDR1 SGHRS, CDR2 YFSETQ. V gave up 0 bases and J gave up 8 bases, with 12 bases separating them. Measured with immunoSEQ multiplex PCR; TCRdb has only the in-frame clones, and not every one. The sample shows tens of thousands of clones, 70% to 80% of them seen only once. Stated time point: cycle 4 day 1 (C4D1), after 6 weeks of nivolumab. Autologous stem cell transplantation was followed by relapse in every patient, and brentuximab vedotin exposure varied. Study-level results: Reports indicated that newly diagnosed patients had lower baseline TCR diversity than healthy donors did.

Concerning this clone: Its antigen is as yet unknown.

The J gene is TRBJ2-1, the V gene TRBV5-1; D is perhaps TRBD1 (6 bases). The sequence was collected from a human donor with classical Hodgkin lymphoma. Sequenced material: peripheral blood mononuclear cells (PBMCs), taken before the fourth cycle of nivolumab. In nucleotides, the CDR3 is TGCGCCAGCAGCTTGGGACAGGTCAGCGATGAGCAGTTCTTC. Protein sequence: CASSLGQVSDEQFF.